This T cell receptor (beta chain) was found in a study of CD8+CD57+ T cells in acquired aplastic anemia. General observations from the study: No significant patient-versus-control difference appeared in CD8+ Simpson's diversity. Sharing between patients and controls was observed for some 27 CD8+ CDR3 sequences.

This clonotype has a count of ten or more. The target antigen is unknown. The length of the CDR3 is 14 residues. Trimming took 5 bases from V and 6 from J; bases not matched to a gene: 10. Germline CDR1 reads MNHEY; CDR2 reads SMNVEV (reference sequence). The patients chosen for sequencing had shown expansion of CD8+CD57+ cells (detected by flow cytometry). Untreated patients provided the blood samples, with no therapy given before sampling. It was genomic DNA that served as the template for profiling TCR beta VDJ and CDR3. TCRdb itself ran the reads through MiXCR, one entry per CDR3 protein. There are roughly 200,000 distinct CDR3 sequences in the sample; less than 65% occur only once, and roughly 43% lies in the top ten.

The rearrangement uses TRBV27 and TRBJ2-7, with 7 bases aligning to TRBD2. The source of this sequence is a human donor with aplastic anemia. Sequencing was carried out using sorted CD4+, CD8+, or CD8+CD57+ T cells (not recorded which) from PBMCs. The CDR3 protein is CASSPGLGGAEQYF. CDR3 bases: TGTGCCAGCAGTCCCGGACTAGGTGGGGCCGAGCAGTACTTC.